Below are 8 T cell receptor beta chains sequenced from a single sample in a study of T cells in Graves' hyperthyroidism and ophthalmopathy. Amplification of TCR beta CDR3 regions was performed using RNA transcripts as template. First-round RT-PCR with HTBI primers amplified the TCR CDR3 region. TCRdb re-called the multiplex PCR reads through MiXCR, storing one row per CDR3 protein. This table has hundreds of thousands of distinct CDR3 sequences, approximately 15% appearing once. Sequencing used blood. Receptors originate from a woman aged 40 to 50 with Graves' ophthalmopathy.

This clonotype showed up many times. CDR3 amino acids: CSAQGLAGTLEINEQFF. In nucleotides, the CDR3 is TGCAGTGCCCAGGGACTAGCGGGAACCCTCGAGATCAATGAGCAGTTCTTC. The chain couples TRBV20-1 to TRBJ2-1; 13 nucleotides line up with TRBD2. Trimming removed 6 bases from V and 6 bases from J; junction bases left unmatched: 14. This CDR3 region has 17 residues. The germline V gene has CDR1 DFQATT and CDR2 SNEGSKA (reference sequence).

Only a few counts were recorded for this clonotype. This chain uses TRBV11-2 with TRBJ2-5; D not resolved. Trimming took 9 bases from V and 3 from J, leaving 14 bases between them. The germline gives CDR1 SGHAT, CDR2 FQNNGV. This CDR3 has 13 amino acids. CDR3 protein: CASSRSREETQYF. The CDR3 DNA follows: TGTGCCAGTAGCCGCAGTCGAGAAGAGACCCAGTACTTC.

The CDR3 nucleotides read TGTGCCAGCAGCTTAGGGGGAGGCGGTACGCAGTATTTT. Translation gives CASSLGGGGTQYF. The chain couples TRBV7-9 to TRBJ2-3; D is possibly TRBD2 (6 bases). The CDR3 is made up of 13 amino acids. CDR1 is SEHNR and CDR2 is FQNEAQ in the germline V gene (reference sequence). Trimming took 1 base from V and 8 from J, leaving 10 bases between them.

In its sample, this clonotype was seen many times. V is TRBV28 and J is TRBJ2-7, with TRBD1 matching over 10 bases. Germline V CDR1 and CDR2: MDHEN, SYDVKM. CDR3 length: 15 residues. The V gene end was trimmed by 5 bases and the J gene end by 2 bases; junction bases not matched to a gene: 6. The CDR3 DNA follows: TGTGCCAGCAGTCCCCTCGGGACAGGGGCCTACGAGCAGTACTTC. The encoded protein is CASSPLGTGAYEQYF.

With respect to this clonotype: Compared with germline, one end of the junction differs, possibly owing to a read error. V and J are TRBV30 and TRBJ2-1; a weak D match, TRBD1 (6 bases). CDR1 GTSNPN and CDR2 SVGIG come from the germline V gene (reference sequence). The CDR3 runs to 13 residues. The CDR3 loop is CAWSPGDINERFF. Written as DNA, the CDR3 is TGTGCCTGGAGTCCCGGGGACATCAATGAGCGGTTCTTC.

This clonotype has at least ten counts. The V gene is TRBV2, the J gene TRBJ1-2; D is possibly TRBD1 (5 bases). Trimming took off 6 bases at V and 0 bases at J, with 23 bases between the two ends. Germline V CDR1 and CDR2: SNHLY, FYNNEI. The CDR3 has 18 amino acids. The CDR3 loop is CASRAVVFWDPANYGYTF. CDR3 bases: TGTGCCAGCAGAGCAGTAGTTTTTTGGGACCCAGCTAACTATGGCTACACCTTC.

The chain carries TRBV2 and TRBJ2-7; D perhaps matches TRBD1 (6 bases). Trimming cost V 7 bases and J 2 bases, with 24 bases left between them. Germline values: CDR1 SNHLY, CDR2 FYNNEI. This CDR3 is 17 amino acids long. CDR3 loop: CASKLDSRLLVTYEQYF. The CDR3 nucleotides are TGTGCCAGCAAATTGGACAGCCGATTACTAGTAACCTACGAGCAGTACTTC.

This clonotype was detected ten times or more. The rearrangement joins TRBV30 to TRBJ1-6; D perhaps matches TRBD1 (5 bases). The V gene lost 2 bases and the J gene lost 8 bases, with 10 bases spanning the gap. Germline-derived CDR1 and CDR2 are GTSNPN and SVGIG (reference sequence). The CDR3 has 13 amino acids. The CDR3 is CAWSPQGDSPLHF. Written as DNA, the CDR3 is TGTGCCTGGAGTCCCCAGGGCGATTCACCCCTCCACTTT.